The TCR beta chain described here comes from a study of PD-L1 blockade in urothelial cancer. Added to each PCR by spiking were synthetic TCR analog templates. Clones were read by immunoSEQ multiplex PCR, and TCRdb kept only the in-frame ones, dropping some. The sample carries more than 45,000 clones, about three quarters recorded once. CDR1 is MNHEY, CDR2 SMNVEV, per germline (reference sequence). V was trimmed by 9 bases and J by 2 bases, leaving 13 bases between them. The CDR3 is 13 residues long. This clone was seen more than once but under ten times. Time point here: pretreatment peripheral blood. The chain couples TRBV27 to TRBJ1-1, with TRBD1 as a possible D gene (6 bases). The TCR was taken from a man in his 70s with urothelial cancer. Sequences were derived from PBMCs, sampled around atezolizumab (anti-PD-L1) treatment. The CDR3 here is CASRKQGNTEAFF. Written as DNA, the CDR3 is TGTGCCAGTCGTAAACAGGGAAACACTGAAGCTTTCTTT.